This T cell receptor (beta chain) was identified during a study of cytomegalovirus exposure and HLA in healthy donors. At the level of the study: Early released data had about 85 million unique TCRs, all coming from HLA-typed donors. Study-level results: Reportedly, HLA-A and HLA-B alleles of most subjects were accurately predicted from TCR beta.

This clone showed up just a few times. Antigen: not known. The CDR3 covers 16 residues. V lost 2 bases to trimming and J lost 0 bases, with 12 bases between them. CDR1 is SNHLY and CDR2 is FYNNEI in the germline V gene. Primers included in the PCR were 60 Vbeta and 13 Jbeta primers. The method was immunoSEQ multiplex PCR; TCRdb's version includes in-frame clones alone and lacks a portion of them. The repertoire consists of more than 85,000 clones, with about 12% occurring once and the leading ten covering about 16%. Sequencing was performed on PBMCs. The sequence was obtained from a man aged 40-49 years in good health and CMV-seropositive. The chain is built from TRBV2 and TRBJ2-3; D may be TRBD2 (6 bases). The CDR3 sequence is CASSENRRASTDTQYF. The CDR3 nucleotides read TGTGCCAGCAGTGAAAACAGGAGGGCTAGCACAGATACGCAGTATTTT. Full variable domain (rest looked up from reference TRBV2 and TRBJ2-3): EPEVTQTPSHQVTQMGQEVILRCVPISNHLYFYWYRQILGQKVEFLVSFYNNEISEKSEIFDDQFSVERPDGSNFTLKIRSTKLEDSAMYFCASSENRRASTDTQYFGPGTRLTVL.